This T cell receptor beta chain appears in the sequencing data of a study of Graves' ophthalmopathy and Graves' hyperthyroidism. At the level of the study: No treatment had been given when peripheral blood was collected at initial diagnosis. Findings of the study overall: Also, most clonotypes expanded in the thyroid above 0.001 frequency appeared in blood.

Uncontrolled infections, pregnancy, lactation or other autoimmune diseases led to patient exclusion. Transcripts of RNA were the source for amplifying TCR beta CDR3 regions. HTBI primers primed a first-round RT-PCR, and a second-round multiplex PCR followed. TCRdb independently ran MiXCR on the multiplex PCR reads; one entry per CDR3 protein. The data show a few hundred thousand distinct CDR3 sequences, 15% to 20% seen once. V lost 1 base and J 3 bases, leaving 10 bases between the germline ends. This CDR3 is 14 amino acids long. Germline CDR1 reads LGHDT; CDR2 reads YNNKEL (reference sequence). Many counts were recorded for this clonotype. Antigen unknown.

V gene TRBV3-1 combines with J gene TRBJ2-7; D is unresolved. Specimen: peripheral blood. The clonotype comes from an adult man with Graves' ophthalmopathy. Here the CDR3 reads CASSQGGTHYEQYF. The DNA of the CDR3 is TGTGCCAGCAGCCAAGGCGGTACACACTACGAGCAGTACTTC.